This T cell receptor beta chain stems from a study of chemoradiotherapy in HPV16-positive cancers. Study outcomes and limitations: Functional assays defining HPV-specific T cells used only two HPV16-positive patients. Candidate HPV-specific clones and E7-related TCR motifs grew in tumor during treatment.

Points on this clone: As yet, its antigen is unknown.

Produced via immunoSEQ multiplex PCR; TCRdb's table is partial and in-frame only. Of about 7,800 clones listed, roughly four fifths are singletons. The CDR3 spans 14 residues. Trimming took 8 bases from V and 2 from J, leaving 14 bases between them. Germline V lookup: CDR1 MNHEY, CDR2 SMNVEV (reference sequence). V usage is TRBV27 and J usage is TRBJ2-3; D is possibly TRBD1 or TRBD2 (5 bases each). The clonotype was recovered from a human donor with HPV-associated anogenital cancer. The sample here was taken from a patient who underwent chemoradiotherapy. DNA for the CDR3: TGTGCCAGCGGCTGGGACGGGTACACAGATACGCAGTATTTT. This sequence encodes CASGWDGYTDTQYF.